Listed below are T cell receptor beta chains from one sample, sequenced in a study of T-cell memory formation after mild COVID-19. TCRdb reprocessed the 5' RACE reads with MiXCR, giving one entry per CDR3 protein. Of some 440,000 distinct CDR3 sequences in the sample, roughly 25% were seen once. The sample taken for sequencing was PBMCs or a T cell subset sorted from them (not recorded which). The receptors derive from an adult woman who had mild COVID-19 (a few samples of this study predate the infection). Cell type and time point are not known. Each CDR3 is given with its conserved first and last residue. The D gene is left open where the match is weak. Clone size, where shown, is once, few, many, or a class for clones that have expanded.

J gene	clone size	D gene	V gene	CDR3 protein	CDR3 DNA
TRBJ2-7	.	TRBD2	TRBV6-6	CASSSSGTRYYEQYF	TGTGCCAGCAGTTCCTCCGGGACTAGATATTACGAGCAGTACTTC
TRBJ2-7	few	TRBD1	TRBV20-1	CSAPDRGQQYF	TGCAGTGCTCCCGACAGGGGGCAACAGTACTTC
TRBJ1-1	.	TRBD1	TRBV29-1	CSVTGGRNTEAFF	TGCAGCGTGACAGGGGGCCGGAACACTGAAGCTTTCTTT
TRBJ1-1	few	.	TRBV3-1	CASSPGGFSNTEAFF	TGTGCCAGCAGCCCCGGGGGTTTTTCCAACACTGAAGCTTTCTTT
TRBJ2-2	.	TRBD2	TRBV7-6	CASSLRGTSGLTGELFF	TGTGCCAGCAGCTTAAGGGGGACTAGCGGTCTCACCGGGGAGCTGTTTTTT
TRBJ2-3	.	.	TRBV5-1	CASNDRGADTQYF	TGCGCCAGCAACGACCGAGGGGCAGATACGCAGTATTTT
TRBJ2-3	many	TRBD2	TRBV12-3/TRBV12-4	CASSTAGGKGDTQYF	TGTGCCAGCAGTACAGCGGGAGGGAAGGGAGATACGCAGTATTTT
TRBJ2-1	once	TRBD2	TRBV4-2	CASSPTGLAFNEQFF	TGTGCCAGCAGCCCTACGGGACTAGCCTTCAATGAGCAGTTCTTC
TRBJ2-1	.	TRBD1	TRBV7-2	CASSLVRQGNEQFF	TGTGCCAGCAGCTTAGTGCGACAGGGGAATGAGCAGTTCTTC
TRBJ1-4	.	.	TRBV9	CASSASGEANEKLFF	TGTGCCAGCAGCGCAAGCGGTGAGGCTAATGAAAAACTGTTTTTT
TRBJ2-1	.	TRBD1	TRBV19	CASSMIDRGSNEQFF	TGTGCCAGTAGTATGATAGACAGGGGAAGCAATGAGCAGTTCTTC
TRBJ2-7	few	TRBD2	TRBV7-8	CASNQGGAYEQYF	TGTGCCAGCAACCAGGGAGGGGCCTACGAGCAGTACTTC
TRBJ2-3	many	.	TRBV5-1	CASYVLPGTDTQYF	TGCGCCAGCTACGTCTTGCCCGGCACAGATACGCAGTATTTT
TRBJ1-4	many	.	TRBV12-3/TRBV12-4	CASVSGQVNEKLFF	TGTGCCAGCGTCTCTGGACAAGTGAATGAAAAACTGTTTTTT
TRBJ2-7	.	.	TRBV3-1	CASSQVGTGSYEQYF	TGTGCCAGCAGCCAAGTCGGCACAGGGAGCTACGAGCAGTACTTC
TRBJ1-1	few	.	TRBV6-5	CASSPRDTSGLIF	TGTGCCAGCAGTCCACGGGACACCTCCGGGCTGATATTT
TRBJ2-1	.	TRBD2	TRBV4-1	CASSPPLAGGYNEQFF	TGCGCCAGCAGCCCCCCACTAGCGGGGGGCTACAATGAGCAGTTCTTC
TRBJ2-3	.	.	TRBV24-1	CATSDFPEGPSADTQYF	TGTGCCACCAGTGATTTTCCGGAAGGGCCAAGCGCAGATACGCAGTATTTT
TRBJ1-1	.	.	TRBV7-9	CASSFRQDTEAFF	TGTGCCAGCAGCTTTCGACAGGACACTGAAGCTTTCTTT
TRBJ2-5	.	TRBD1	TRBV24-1	CATSDLRDRKETQYF	TGTGCCACCAGTGATTTACGGGACAGAAAAGAGACCCAGTACTTC
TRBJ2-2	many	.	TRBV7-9	CAGKSSGHTGELFF	TGTGCCGGCAAAAGTTCGGGACACACCGGGGAGCTGTTTTTT
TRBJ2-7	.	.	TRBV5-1	CASSLAESGLRSSYEQYF	TGCGCCAGCAGCTTGGCCGAATCGGGACTTCGTAGCTCCTACGAGCAGTACTTC
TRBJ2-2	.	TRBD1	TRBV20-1	CSAKRQGANTGELFF	TGCAGTGCCAAACGACAGGGGGCGAACACCGGGGAGCTGTTTTTT
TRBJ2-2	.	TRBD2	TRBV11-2	CASSFGGANGELFF	TGTGCCAGCAGCTTCGGGGGGGCGAACGGGGAGCTGTTTTTT
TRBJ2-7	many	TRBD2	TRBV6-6	CASSYSLLAALGGEQYF	TGTGCCAGCAGTTACTCGTTACTAGCGGCCTTGGGAGGCGAGCAGTACTTC
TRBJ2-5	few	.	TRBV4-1	CASSKLGETQYF	TGCGCCAGCAGCAAGTTAGGGGAGACCCAGTACTTC
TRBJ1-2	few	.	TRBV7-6	CASSPGYDGYTF	TGTGCCAGCAGCCCAGGGTATGATGGCTACACCTTC
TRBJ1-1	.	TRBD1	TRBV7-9	CASSQTGVEAFF	TGTGCCAGCAGCCAAACAGGGGTTGAAGCTTTCTTT
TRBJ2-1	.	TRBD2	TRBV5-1	CASRPQGTSGYNEQFF	TGCGCCAGCAGACCACAAGGGACTAGCGGCTACAATGAGCAGTTCTTC
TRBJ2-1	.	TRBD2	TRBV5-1	CASSPFLAGRNNEQFF	TGCGCCAGCAGCCCGTTCTTAGCGGGTAGAAACAATGAGCAGTTCTTC
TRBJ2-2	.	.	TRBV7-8	CASSFTFGVTGELFF	TGTGCCAGCAGCTTTACTTTCGGGGTCACCGGGGAGCTGTTTTTT
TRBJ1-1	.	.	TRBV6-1	CASRGGAGNTEAFF	TGTGCCAGCAGGGGAGGTGCGGGAAACACTGAAGCTTTCTTT